A single sample gave rise to the 5 T cell receptor beta chains below, sequenced in a study of T-cell memory formation after mild COVID-19. Using its own MiXCR run on the 5' RACE reads, TCRdb lists one record per CDR3 protein. Of 250,000 to 350,000 distinct CDR3 sequences detected, roughly 16% appear once; the ten largest clones hold about 23%. Sequencing used PBMCs or a T cell subset sorted from them (not recorded which). All receptors come from a young man who had mild COVID-19 (a few samples of this study predate the infection). Cell type and time point are not known.

This clonotype was detected ten times or more. The chain links TRBV19 to TRBJ2-7; perhaps D is TRBD1 or TRBD2 (6 bases each). Deletions cut 3 bases from V and 5 bases from J, with 17 bases between. Looked up from germline, CDR1 is LNHDA and CDR2 is SQIVND (reference sequence). The CDR3 runs 15 residues. The CDR3, as DNA: TGTGCCAGTAGTATCGGTTGGGGGGCGAGCCACGAGCAGTACTTC. Translating it yields CASSIGWGASHEQYF.

This sequence joins TRBV5-1 and TRBJ1-2; a possible D gene is TRBD1 (6 bases). The CDR3 covers 15 residues. From germline, CDR1 is SGHRS and CDR2 YFSETQ. Trimming cost V 3 bases and J 2 bases, with 14 bases left between them. The CDR3 DNA sequence: TGCGCCAGCAGCTCGGGAGGGGGTTCCAACTATGGCTACACCTTC. It is translated as CASSSGGGSNYGYTF.

This clonotype was counted a few times. The chain links TRBV21-1 to TRBJ2-7; the table's D call of TRBD2 was not tested on the DNA. TRBV21-1 is a documented pseudogene. The CDR3 consists of 13 residues. The CDR3 is CASPRAGLYEQYV. CDR3 coding DNA: TGTGCCAGCCCGCGGGCAGGGCTCTACGAGCAGTACGTC.

The table lists this clonotype with many counts. The CDR3 DNA reads as TGTGCCAGCAGCTCCGGGACCCGTCTTGGAGCCCAGTACTTC. It translates to CASSSGTRLGAQYF. V and J are TRBV11-2 and TRBJ2-5; perhaps D is TRBD1 or TRBD2 (5 bases each). The V end lost 4 bases, the J end lost 9 bases, and 18 bases lay between the germline ends. The CDR3 has 14 residues. CDR1 is SGHAT and CDR2 is FQNNGV in the germline V gene.

This clonotype has only a few counts. The V and J genes are TRBV11-2 and TRBJ2-1; tentative D call: TRBD1 (6 bases). Trimming left V 6 bases short and J 5 bases short, with 23 bases between. This CDR3 has 17 residues. Germline CDR1 is SGHAT and CDR2 is FQNNGV. CDR3 region: CASRQGVTGSMDNEQFF. The CDR3 DNA sequence: TGTGCCAGCAGGCAAGGGGTTACAGGGAGCATGGACAATGAGCAGTTCTTC.